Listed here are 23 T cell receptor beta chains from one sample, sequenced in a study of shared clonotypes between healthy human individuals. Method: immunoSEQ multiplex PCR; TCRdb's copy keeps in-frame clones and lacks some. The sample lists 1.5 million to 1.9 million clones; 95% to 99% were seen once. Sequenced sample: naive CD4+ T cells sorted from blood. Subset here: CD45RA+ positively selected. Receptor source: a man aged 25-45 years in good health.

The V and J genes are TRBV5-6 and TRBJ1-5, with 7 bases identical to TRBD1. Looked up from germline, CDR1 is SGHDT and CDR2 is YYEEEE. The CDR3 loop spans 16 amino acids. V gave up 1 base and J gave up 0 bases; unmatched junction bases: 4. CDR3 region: CASSLRTGYSNQPQHF. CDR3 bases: TGTGCCAGCAGCTTGAGGACAGGTTATAGCAATCAGCCCCAGCATTTT.

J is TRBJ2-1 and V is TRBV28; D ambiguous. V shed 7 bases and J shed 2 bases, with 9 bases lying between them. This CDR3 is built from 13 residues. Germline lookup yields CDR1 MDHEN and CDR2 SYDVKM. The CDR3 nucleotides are TGTGCCAGCACCTTCTTACCCTACAATGAGCAGTTCTTC. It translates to CASTFLPYNEQFF.

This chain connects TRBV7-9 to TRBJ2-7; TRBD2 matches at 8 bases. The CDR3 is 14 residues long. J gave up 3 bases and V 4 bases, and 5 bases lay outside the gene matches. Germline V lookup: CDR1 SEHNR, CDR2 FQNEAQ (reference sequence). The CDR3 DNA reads TGTGCCAGCAGCTCGGGACTAGTATTCTACGAGCAGTACTTC. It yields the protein CASSSGLVFYEQYF.

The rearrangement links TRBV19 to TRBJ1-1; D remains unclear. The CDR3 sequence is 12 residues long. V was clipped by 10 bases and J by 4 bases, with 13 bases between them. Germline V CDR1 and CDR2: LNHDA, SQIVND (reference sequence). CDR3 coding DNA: TGTGCCACCGCCGGGAACCCCACTGAAGCTTTCTTT. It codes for CATAGNPTEAFF.

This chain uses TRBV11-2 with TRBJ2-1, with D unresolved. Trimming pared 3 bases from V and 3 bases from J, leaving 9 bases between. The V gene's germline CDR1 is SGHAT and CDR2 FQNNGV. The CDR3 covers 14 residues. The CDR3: CASSFWASYNEQFF. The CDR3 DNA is TGTGCCAGCAGCTTCTGGGCTAGCTACAATGAGCAGTTCTTC.

Written as DNA, the CDR3 is TGTGCCAGCTCACCACCGGTAGCGGGAGCTTCCCCATCCTACGAGCAGTACTTC. Its protein is CASSPPVAGASPSYEQYF. The chain has TRBV18 and TRBJ2-7; the match to TRBD2 covers 9 bases. The junction had 10 bases not matched to a gene; V was cut back by 0 bases and J by 1 base. This CDR3 comprises 18 residues. CDR1 KGHSH and CDR2 LQKENI come from the germline V gene.

This chain's CDR3 is CASSGGGQITYEQYF. In DNA form, the CDR3 reads TGTGCCAGCAGTGGAGGCGGGCAAATTACCTACGAGCAGTACTTC. V is TRBV6-1 and J is TRBJ2-7, with D tentatively TRBD2 (5 bases). This CDR3 has 15 amino acids. Germline lookup yields CDR1 MNHNS and CDR2 SASEGT. Trimming removed 4 bases from V and 2 bases from J, with 15 bases in between.

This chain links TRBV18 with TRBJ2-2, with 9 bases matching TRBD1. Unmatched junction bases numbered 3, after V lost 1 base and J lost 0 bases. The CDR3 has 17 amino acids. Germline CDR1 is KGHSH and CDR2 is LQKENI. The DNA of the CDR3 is TGTGCCAGCTCACCACGAAGGACAGGGGCGAACACCGGGGAGCTGTTTTTT. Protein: CASSPRRTGANTGELFF.

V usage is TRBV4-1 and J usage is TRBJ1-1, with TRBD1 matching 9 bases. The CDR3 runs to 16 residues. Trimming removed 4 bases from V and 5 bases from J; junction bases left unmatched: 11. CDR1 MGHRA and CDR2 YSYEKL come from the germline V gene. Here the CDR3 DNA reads TGCGCCAGCAGCCTACTCGAGGGACAGGGTGGGACTGAAGCTTTCTTT. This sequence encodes CASSLLEGQGGTEAFF.

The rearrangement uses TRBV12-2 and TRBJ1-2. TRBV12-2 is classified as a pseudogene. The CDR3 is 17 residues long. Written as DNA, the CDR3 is TGTGCAAGTCGCACCACAGCGGTACGATGCAGTCGCTATGGCTACACCTTC. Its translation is CASRTTAVRCSRYGYTF.

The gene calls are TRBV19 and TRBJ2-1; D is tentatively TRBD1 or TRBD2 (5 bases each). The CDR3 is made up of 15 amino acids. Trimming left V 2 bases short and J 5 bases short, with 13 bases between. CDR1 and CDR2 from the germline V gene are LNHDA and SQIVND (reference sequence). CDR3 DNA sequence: TGTGCCAGTAGTATATGGGGACCTCCCAACAATGAGCAGTTCTTC. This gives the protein CASSIWGPPNNEQFF.

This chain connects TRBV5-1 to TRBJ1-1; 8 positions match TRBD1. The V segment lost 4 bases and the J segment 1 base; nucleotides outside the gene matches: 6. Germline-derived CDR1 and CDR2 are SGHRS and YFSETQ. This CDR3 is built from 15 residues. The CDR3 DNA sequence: TGCGCCAGCAGCGCTATACAGGGGGAGAACACTGAAGCTTTCTTT. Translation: CASSAIQGENTEAFF.

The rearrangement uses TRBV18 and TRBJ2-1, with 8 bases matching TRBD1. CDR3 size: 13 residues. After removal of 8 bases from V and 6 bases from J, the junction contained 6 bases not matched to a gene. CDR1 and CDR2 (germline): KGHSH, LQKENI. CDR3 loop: CASLRTGLNEQFF. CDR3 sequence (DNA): TGTGCCAGCCTCCGGACAGGGCTCAATGAGCAGTTCTTC.

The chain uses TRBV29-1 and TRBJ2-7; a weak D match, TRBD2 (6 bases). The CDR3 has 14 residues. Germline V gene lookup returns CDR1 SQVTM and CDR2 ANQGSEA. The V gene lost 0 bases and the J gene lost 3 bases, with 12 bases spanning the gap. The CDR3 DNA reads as TGCAGCGTTGAAGATCAGGAGGGACTCTACGAGCAGTACTTC. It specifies CSVEDQEGLYEQYF.

CDR3 sequence (DNA): TGTGCCAGCAGCCCCTTGGGGCGTGAGCTGTTTTTT. Amino acids: CASSPLGRELFF. The J gene is TRBJ2-2, the V gene TRBV7-3, with a possible D match to TRBD1 (5 bases). The CDR3 loop spans 12 amino acids. Trimming shortened V by 5 bases and J by 11 bases, and 12 bases separated the two germline ends. Germline CDR1 reads SGHTA; CDR2 reads FQGTGA.

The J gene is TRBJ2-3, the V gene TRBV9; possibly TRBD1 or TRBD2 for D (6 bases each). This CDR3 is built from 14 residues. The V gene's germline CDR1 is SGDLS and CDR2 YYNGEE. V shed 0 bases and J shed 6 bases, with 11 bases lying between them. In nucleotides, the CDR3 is TGTGCCAGCAGCGTAGGAGTGGGGGGCGATACGCAGTATTTT. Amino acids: CASSVGVGGDTQYF.

The CDR3 DNA reads TGTGCCAGCAGTGAATGGGGAGGGAATGGGGCCAACGTCCTGACTTTC. Translation gives CASSEWGGNGANVLTF. The chain combines TRBV25-1 with TRBJ2-6; 7 nucleotides align to TRBD2. The germline CDR1 and CDR2 sequences are MGHDK and SYGVNS. The CDR3 sequence is 16 residues long. The junction had 3 bases not matched to a gene; V was cut back by 1 base and J by 3 bases.

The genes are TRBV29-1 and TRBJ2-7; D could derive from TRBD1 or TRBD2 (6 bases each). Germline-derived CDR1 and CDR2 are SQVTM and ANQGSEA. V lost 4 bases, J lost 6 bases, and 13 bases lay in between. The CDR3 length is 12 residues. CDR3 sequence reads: CSVVEGGFEQYF. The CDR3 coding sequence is TGCAGCGTTGTTGAAGGGGGGTTCGAGCAGTACTTC.

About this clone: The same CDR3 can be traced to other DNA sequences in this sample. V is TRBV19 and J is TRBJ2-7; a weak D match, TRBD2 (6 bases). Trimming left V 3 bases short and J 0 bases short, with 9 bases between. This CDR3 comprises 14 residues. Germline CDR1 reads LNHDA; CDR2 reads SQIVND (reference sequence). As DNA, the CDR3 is TGTGCCAGTAGTATCGGGACTGGCTCCTACGAGCAGTACTTC. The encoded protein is CASSIGTGSYEQYF.

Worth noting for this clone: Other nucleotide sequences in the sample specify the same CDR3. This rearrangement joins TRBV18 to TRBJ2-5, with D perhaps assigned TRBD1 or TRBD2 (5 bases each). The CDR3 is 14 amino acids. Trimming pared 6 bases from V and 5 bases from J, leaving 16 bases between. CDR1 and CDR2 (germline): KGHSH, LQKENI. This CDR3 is CASSPGTGGETQYF. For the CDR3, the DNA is TGTGCCAGCTCGCCCGGGACCGGTGGGGAGACCCAGTACTTC.

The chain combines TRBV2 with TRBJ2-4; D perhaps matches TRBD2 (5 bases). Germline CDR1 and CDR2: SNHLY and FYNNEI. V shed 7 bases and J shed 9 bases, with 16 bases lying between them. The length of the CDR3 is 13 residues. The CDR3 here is CASNSGEGGIQYF. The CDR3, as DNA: TGTGCCAGCAACAGCGGCGAAGGTGGCATTCAGTACTTC.

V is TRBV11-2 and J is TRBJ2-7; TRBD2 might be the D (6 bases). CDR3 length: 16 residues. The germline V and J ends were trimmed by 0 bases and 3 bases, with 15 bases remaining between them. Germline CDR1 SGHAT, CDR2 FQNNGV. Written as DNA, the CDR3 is TGTGCCAGCAGCTTAGATACTGGGGGGATCGGCTACGAGCAGTACTTC. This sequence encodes CASSLDTGGIGYEQYF.

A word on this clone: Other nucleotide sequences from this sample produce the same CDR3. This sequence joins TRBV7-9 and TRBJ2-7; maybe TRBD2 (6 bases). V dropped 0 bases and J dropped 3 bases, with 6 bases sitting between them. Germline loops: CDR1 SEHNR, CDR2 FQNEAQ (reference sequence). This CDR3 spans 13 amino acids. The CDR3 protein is CASSLAGGYEQYF. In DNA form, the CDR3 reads TGTGCCAGCAGCTTAGCCGGGGGCTACGAGCAGTACTTC.